What follows describes a single T cell receptor (beta chain). What it recognizes is unknown. These data belong to a study of T-cell memory formation after mild COVID-19. Whole-study context: Among the donors, TCR clusters were largely specific to each donor.

Overall study results and limits: Most CD4+ clones that shrank were in CM and EM, while CD8+ ones turned up in EMRA. The authors left the SARS-CoV-2 specificity of second-wave clones peaking on day 37 unconfirmed.

The CDR3 length is 15 residues. The germline gives CDR1 SGHRS, CDR2 YFSETQ. The V gene lost 6 bases and the J gene lost 0 bases, with 13 bases spanning the gap. Each CDR3 protein gets one entry after TCRdb re-called the 5' RACE reads with MiXCR. The table lists 250,000 to 300,000 distinct CDR3 sequences, 18% of them singletons, with more than 20% in the top ten. The source material was PBMCs or a T cell subset sorted from them (not recorded which). The chain combines TRBV5-1 with TRBJ2-1, with a possible D match to TRBD2 (5 bases). The source is a young man who had mild COVID-19 (a few samples of this study predate the infection). Cell type and time point are not known. CDR3 region: CASTRSRDSYNEQFF. The CDR3 nucleotides read TGCGCCAGCACTCGTTCGAGGGACTCCTACAATGAGCAGTTCTTC. The full variable domain, with the rest looked up from reference TRBV5-1 and TRBJ2-1, is KAGVTQTPRYLIKTRGQQVTLSCSPISGHRSVSWYQQTPGQGLQFLFEYFSETQRNKGNFPGRFSGRQFSNSRSEMNVSTLELGDSALYLCASTRSRDSYNEQFFGPGTRLTVL.